This entry lists 15 T cell receptor delta chains sequenced from one sample in a study of γδ T cells in repeated Plasmodium falciparum infection. Vgamma9/Vdelta2+ and Vdelta2-negative gammadelta T cells were flow-sorted from PBMC for bulk sequencing. TCRdb reran clone calling via CATT on the multiplex PCR reads. Among tens of thousands of delta-chain clones listed, under 1.5% were seen once. The specimen was gamma-delta T cells from blood. These receptors all come from a pool of human donors (malaria-infected and uninfected, not separated).

For this clone: A far larger clone is a single base away, which makes a read error likely. The sample holds other DNA sequences that translate to the same CDR3. This rearrangement joins TRDV1 to TRDJ1; 13 bases map to TRDD3. V lost 3 bases, J lost 8 bases, and 24 bases stayed unmatched. This CDR3 spans 21 amino acids. CDR1 TSWWSYY and CDR2 QGS come from the germline V gene. As DNA, the CDR3 is TGTGCTCTTGGGGAGCTAGGTAGTCTCCTAAACCCGTACTGGGGGATACGGAAACTCATCTTT. This encodes CALGELGSLLNPYWGIRKLIF.

This clone showed up many times. The protein that TCRdb holds for this DNA derives from a much larger clone and differs from the translated DNA at residue 9, which likely indicates a read error; the protein shown here is translated from the DNA. The genes are TRDV1 and TRDJ3; 13 bases fit TRDD3. Trimming at V came to 2 bases and at J to 0 bases, leaving 19 bases not matched to a gene. The length of the CDR3 is 25 residues. CDR1 is TSWWSYY, CDR2 QGS, per germline. CDR3 sequence: CALGELASHGYWGIRVSWDTRQMFF. CDR3 in DNA: TGTGCTCTTGGGGAATTGGCTTCCCACGGTTACTGGGGGATACGCGTCTCCTGGGACACCCGACAGATGTTTTTC.

Turning to this clone: TCRdb records a much larger clone's protein for this DNA, with a difference at residue 8 that likely arises from a read error; the protein given is the translation of the DNA. This chain joins TRDV2 and TRDJ1; 8 positions agree with TRDD3. No J gene is reported in TCRdb; it was inferred here by comparing the DNA with germline. CDR3 length equals 16 residues. CDR1 and CDR2 from the germline V gene are GEAIGNYY and EKD. V lost 1 base to trimming and J lost 9 bases; unmatched junction nucleotides: 15. The CDR3 DNA follows: TGTGCCTGTGACACGCGACTGAGGGATACGCGAAGGGAACTCATCTTT. Translation: CACDTRLRDTRRELIF.

With respect to this clone: The TCRdb protein, from a much larger clone, departs from this DNA's translation at residue 16, likely by read error; the protein shown derives from the DNA. The genes are TRDV1 and TRDJ1; 8 bases line up with TRDD3. The CDR3 runs 20 residues. V lost 0 bases, J lost 7 bases, and 22 bases stayed unmatched. Germline CDR1 and CDR2: TSWWSYY and QGS. The CDR3 protein is CALGELDFLLGDTKWSKLIF. The CDR3 coding sequence is TGTGCTCTTGGGGAACTTGACTTTCTCTTAGGGGATACCAAATGGAGTAAACTCATCTTT.

Regarding this clone: TCRdb lists the protein of a much larger clone for this DNA, which differs at residue 9, so this is likely a read error; the protein given here is translated from the DNA itself. The chain links TRDV1 to TRDJ1; 8 bases agree with TRDD3. TCRdb does not report a J gene; here it was assigned by matching the DNA to germline references. Germline V gene lookup returns CDR1 TSWWSYY and CDR2 QGS. The CDR3 totals 21 residues. V shed 1 base, J shed 0 bases, and the junction held 19 bases outside the gene matches. The CDR3 sequence is CALGERPFSPLLLGDTDKLIF. The DNA for the CDR3 is TGTGCTCTTGGGGAACGGCCCTTTTCCCCACTTTTACTGGGGGACACCGATAAACTCATCTTT.

Notes on this clone: The translation of this DNA and the TCRdb protein of a much larger clone differ at residue 9, probably owing to a read error; the protein shown here is translated from the DNA. DNA of the CDR3: TGTGCCTGTGACTCTTTGGGGGACGCAACTCTGTACACCGATAAACTCATCTTT. It encodes CACDSLGDATLYTDKLIF. The chain is built from TRDV2 and TRDJ1, with TRDD3 identical over 7 bases. As TCRdb names no J gene, one was assigned here on the basis of a DNA match to germline. CDR3 length: 18 amino acids. The V gene's germline CDR1 is GEAIGNYY and CDR2 EKD. V shed 3 bases, J shed 0 bases, and the junction held 15 bases outside the gene matches.

This clone showed up just a few times. A read error may be the cause here, since a much bigger clone is one base away. Other DNA sequences from this sample encode an identical CDR3 as well. The chain uses TRDV1 and TRDJ1; 7 bases are a match to TRDD3. The CDR3 length is 23 residues. Germline V gene data show CDR1 as TSWWSYY and CDR2 as QGS. V lost 0 bases, J lost 1 base, and 26 bases stayed unmatched. The CDR3: CALGELSVGNPSLLGVFTDKLIF. The CDR3 DNA reads TGTGCTCTTGGGGAACTATCGGTCGGGAACCCGTCGTTGCTGGGGGTATTCACCGATAAACTCATCTTT.

Notes on this clone: This DNA translates differently at residue 3 from the TCRdb protein, which is that of a much larger clone; a read error is likely, and the protein shown is the DNA's own translation. The V gene is TRDV2, the J gene TRDJ3; 9 nucleotides align to TRDD3. TCRdb is silent on the J gene; assignment here came from matching the DNA to germline. Per the germline V gene, CDR1 is GEAIGNYY and CDR2 is EKD. The CDR3 covers 19 residues. CDR3 DNA: TGTGCCCGTGACCGGATACTGGGGATACGCTCCTGGGACACCCGACAGATGTTTTTC. Translation: CARDRILGIRSWDTRQMFF.

This clone has at least ten counts. The J gene is TRDJ2, the V gene TRDV1, with 7 bases matching TRDD3. CDR1 is TSWWSYY, CDR2 QGS, per germline. Germline trimming cut 1 base from V and 8 bases from J; bases unmatched to any gene: 10. The CDR3 contains 16 residues. Here the CDR3 DNA reads TGTGCTCTTGGGGAACAGGGGATAAGAGGGGCGGCACAACTCTTCTTT. This translates into CALGEQGIRGAAQLFF.

This clone was seen a handful of times. TCRdb's protein for this DNA is that of a much larger clone and differs from the translation at residue 12, likely a read error; the protein shown is the DNA translation. The same CDR3 is also encoded by other DNA sequences in this sample. V usage is TRDV2 and J usage is TRDJ3, with 12 bases matching TRDD3. Matching the DNA to germline supplied the J gene, which TCRdb does not give. Per the germline V gene, CDR1 is GEAIGNYY and CDR2 is EKD. The CDR3 length is 19 residues. The CDR3 region has the DNA TGTGCCTGTCCCGAGGCCTGGGGGATACGCTCCAGGGACACCCGACAGATGTTTTTC. Protein: CACPEAWGIRSRDTRQMFF.

Note on this clone: TCRdb's entry gives the protein of a much larger clone, which mismatches this DNA's translation at residue 6, likely from a read error; the protein reported here is translated from the DNA. This chain connects TRDV2 to TRDJ1; TRDD3 aligns across 7 bases. As TCRdb names no J gene, one was assigned here on the basis of a DNA match to germline. V shed 1 base, J shed 1 base, and the junction held 14 bases outside the gene matches. The CDR3 totals 18 residues. Germline values: CDR1 GEAIGNYY, CDR2 EKD. The CDR3 DNA is TGTGCCTGTGACACTCCGCAAAGAACTGGGGACCTCACCGATAAACTCATCTTT. Amino acids: CACDTPQRTGDLTDKLIF.

About this clone: A read error is likely here: a far larger clone is one base away. Other DNA sequences in the sample encode the same CDR3. The chain combines TRDV1 with TRDJ1; tentatively, D is TRDD3 (5 bases). The CDR3 runs to 17 residues. Germline-derived CDR1 and CDR2 are TSWWSYY and QGS. As DNA, the CDR3 is TGTGCTCTCGGGGAAGGAACAAGGAGCCCGTCCTCCGATAAACTCATCTTT. Amino acid sequence: CALGEGTRSPSSDKLIF.

This clone was picked up a small number of times. A far larger clone is one base from this, pointing to a likely read error. Within the sample, other DNA sequences also encode this same CDR3. The chain joins TRDV1 to TRDJ1; the D gene is possibly TRDD3 (6 bases). The J gene, left out of TCRdb, was set here by checking the DNA against germline. CDR3 length equals 14 residues. V was shortened by 3 bases and J by 4 bases, with 12 bases between the two germline ends. Looked up from germline, CDR1 is TSWWSYY and CDR2 is QGS. As DNA, the CDR3 is TGTGCTCTTGGGGAGGATAGGGGGGACGATAAACTCATCTTT. Its protein is CALGEDRGDDKLIF.

This clone was seen a handful of times. The translation of this DNA and the TCRdb protein of a much larger clone differ at residue 12, probably owing to a read error; the protein shown here is translated from the DNA. CDR3 in DNA: TGTGCTCTTGGGGAACTTTCAGTCATGGGGGATTCAACCGATAAACTCATCTTT. Translated, it gives CALGELSVMGDSTDKLIF. The chain is built from TRDV1 and TRDJ1, with 8 bases aligning to TRDD3. The germline gives CDR1 TSWWSYY, CDR2 QGS. CDR3 length: 18 amino acids. Losses at the gene ends were 0 bases for V and 2 bases for J; bases not matched to a gene: 11.

This clone was picked up a small number of times. A far larger clone lies a single base away; this is likely a read error. This CDR3 is also generated by other DNA sequences in the sample. The gene calls are TRDV1 and TRDJ1, with D possibly being TRDD3 (5 bases). TCRdb does not report a J gene; here it was assigned by matching the DNA to germline references. Germline lookup yields CDR1 TSWWSYY and CDR2 QGS. This CDR3 is built from 19 residues. V was trimmed by 4 bases and J by 0 bases, leaving 24 bases between them. CDR3 sequence: CALGGLSRSGALYTDKLIF. CDR3 nucleotides: TGTGCTCTTGGGGGACTCTCGAGGTCGGGGGCCCTATACACCGATAAACTCATCTTT.